One sample yielded the 22 T cell receptor beta chains listed below, sequenced in a study of blood T cells in healthy people across ages. Alongside a J-beta primer mix, a sample-barcoded 5' primer served in a second PCR lasting about 7 to 11 cycles. TCRdb recomputed calls from the 5' RACE reads with MiXCR, one row per CDR3 protein. The sample consists of around 1,000,000 distinct CDR3 sequences, under 30% of them appearing once. A further study also used this sample, focusing on T cells of mothers and their children.

Sequencing input: blood. The receptor set was obtained from a girl aged 2 to 10 in good health.

Turning to this clonotype: A read error may account for a junction end that differs from germline. Here the CDR3 reads CASGQDLWEDTEAFF. The CDR3 bases are TGTGCCAGCGGCCAAGATCTGTGGGAGGACACTGAAGCTTTCTTT. V usage is TRBV14 and J usage is TRBJ1-1; D remains ambiguous. Looked up from germline, CDR1 is SGHDN and CDR2 is FVKESK. The CDR3 loop spans 15 amino acids.

This chain joins TRBV29-1 and TRBJ2-5; D possibly corresponds to TRBD2 (6 bases). V shed 0 bases and J shed 5 bases, with 13 bases lying between them. From germline, CDR1 is SQVTM and CDR2 ANQGSEA. There are 14 residues in the CDR3. DNA for the CDR3: TGCAGCGTTGAAGAAGGTACTAGCAGGGAGACCCAGTACTTC. Translating gives CSVEEGTSRETQYF.

The rearrangement links TRBV5-1 to TRBJ2-5; D ambiguous. The CDR3 covers 13 residues. Per the germline V gene, CDR1 is SGHRS and CDR2 is YFSETQ. The V and J ends lost 5 bases and 1 base respectively, with 9 bases between them. DNA of the CDR3: TGCGCCAGCAGACCCGGAAGCCAAGAGACCCAGTACTTC. Protein product: CASRPGSQETQYF.

The chain joins TRBV14 to TRBJ2-1; D is perhaps TRBD2 (5 bases). The CDR3 is 16 amino acids. Per germline, CDR1 SGHDN and CDR2 FVKESK. The germline V and J ends were trimmed by 3 bases and 4 bases, with 16 bases remaining between them. The CDR3 loop reads CASSQPGVHGYNEQFF. The CDR3, as DNA: TGTGCCAGCAGCCAGCCCGGGGTCCACGGGTACAATGAGCAGTTCTTC.

This clonotype was counted only a few times. The chain recombines TRBV15 with TRBJ1-5; D perhaps matches TRBD1 (5 bases). The CDR3 runs to 13 residues. V dropped 3 bases and J dropped 10 bases, with 13 bases sitting between them. From germline, CDR1 is LNHNV and CDR2 YYDKDF (reference sequence). The CDR3 nucleotides read TGTGCCACCAGCAGGACCGGGGGAGAACCCCAGCATTTT. Translated, it gives CATSRTGGEPQHF.

The chain links TRBV29-1 to TRBJ2-3; 9 positions match TRBD1. The CDR3 totals 14 residues. Germline V CDR1 and CDR2: SQVTM, ANQGSEA. The V and J ends lost 0 bases and 9 bases, in that order; junction bases with no gene match: 7. CDR3 in DNA: TGCAGCGTTGAAGATCGGGACAGGGAGGACACGCAGTATTTT. Translating gives CSVEDRDREDTQYF.

The chain has TRBV14 and TRBJ2-1; unclear D gene. V dropped 1 base and J dropped 2 bases, with 9 bases sitting between them. Germline CDR1 is SGHDN and CDR2 is FVKESK. The CDR3 is 15 amino acids. The CDR3 region is CASSQARTAYNEQFF. The CDR3 bases are TGTGCCAGCAGCCAAGCGAGAACAGCCTACAATGAGCAGTTCTTC.

J is TRBJ2-3 and V is TRBV4-2; 12 bases are a match to TRBD2. The V segment lost 0 bases and the J segment 3 bases; nucleotides outside the gene matches: 7. This CDR3 spans 18 amino acids. CDR1 and CDR2 from the germline V gene are LGHNA and YNFKEQ. The CDR3 coding sequence is TGTGCCAGCAGCCAAGAGGTGCGCCTAGCGGGGGGGACAGATACGCAGTATTTT. Translation gives CASSQEVRLAGGTDTQYF.

V usage is TRBV6-6 and J usage is TRBJ1-2, with a tentative D call TRBD1 (6 bases). This CDR3 is 12 amino acids long. Germline CDR1 reads MNHNY; CDR2 reads SVGAGI (reference sequence). The ends were cut back, 1 base at V and 13 bases at J, with 13 bases in the middle. As DNA, the CDR3 is TGTGCCAGCAGTTACTTACAGGGATCCGGCACCTTC. Its protein is CASSYLQGSGTF.

There are a few counts of this clonotype. The V call is TRBV11-2, the J call TRBJ2-5; 9 nucleotides match TRBD2. Trimming at V came to 2 bases and at J to 5 bases, leaving 12 bases not matched to a gene. The CDR3 totals 17 residues. The germline V gene has CDR1 SGHAT and CDR2 FQNNGV. In DNA, the CDR3 is TGTGCCAGCAGCTTATTGCCTTCGCTAGCGGGGTGGGAGACCCAGTACTTC. This codes for CASSLLPSLAGWETQYF.

The chain joins TRBV18 to TRBJ2-5, with D perhaps matching TRBD1 (5 bases). Looked up from germline, CDR1 is KGHSH and CDR2 is LQKENI. The CDR3 totals 13 residues. With 11 bases removed from V and 1 base from J, the gap between germline ends came to 14 bases. CDR3: CAARLQGQETQYF. For the CDR3, the DNA is TGTGCCGCCCGTCTGCAGGGCCAAGAGACCCAGTACTTC.

This clonotype was seen only a few times. This chain uses TRBV9 with TRBJ2-1; tentatively, D is TRBD2 (5 bases). The length of the CDR3 is 18 residues. Between the trimmed V and J ends, which lost 3 bases and 0 bases, there was a span of 19 bases. CDR1 and CDR2 from the germline V gene are SGDLS and YYNGEE. CDR3 loop: CASSGLGWSGSSYNEQFF. The CDR3 DNA sequence: TGTGCCAGCAGCGGTTTGGGGTGGAGCGGAAGCTCCTACAATGAGCAGTTCTTC.

The chain recombines TRBV7-2 with TRBJ2-7; possibly TRBD1 for D (6 bases). Germline-derived CDR1 and CDR2 are SGHTA and FQGNSA. The CDR3 is 13 amino acids. The V and J ends lost 6 bases and 3 bases respectively, with 12 bases between them. CDR3 in DNA: TGTGCCAGCAGGTACGGACAGAGCTACGAGCAGTACTTC. It yields the protein CASRYGQSYEQYF.

The rearrangement joins TRBV12-3 or TRBV12-4 to TRBJ2-5, with 7 bases matching TRBD2. The V segment lost 6 bases and the J segment 3 bases; nucleotides outside the gene matches: 10. The CDR3 consists of 15 residues. The CDR3 coding sequence is TGTGCCAGCAGAGACTTCGGGCTAGCGGAAGAGACCCAGTACTTC. This encodes CASRDFGLAEETQYF.

This clonotype was seen only a few times. The rearrangement links TRBV25-1 to TRBJ2-6; tentatively, D is TRBD1 (6 bases). Germline loops: CDR1 MGHDK, CDR2 SYGVNS. V lost 6 bases and J lost 3, with 9 bases in between. This CDR3 contains 14 residues. Written as DNA, the CDR3 is TGTGCCAGCAGCGACAGGATTGGGGCCAACGTCCTGACTTTC. The encoded protein is CASSDRIGANVLTF. Full variable domain (rest looked up from reference TRBV25-1 and TRBJ2-6): EADIYQTPRYLVIGTGKKITLECSQTMGHDKMYWYQQDPGMELHLIHYSYGVNSTEKGDLSSESTVSRIRTEHFPLTLESARPSHTSQYLCASSDRIGANVLTFGAGSRLTVL.

This clonotype was seen a few times. The chain employs TRBV6-5 and TRBJ2-5; 8 positions agree with TRBD1. There are 16 residues in the CDR3. J was trimmed by 5 bases and V by 2 bases; bases with no gene match: 10. Per germline, CDR1 MNHEY and CDR2 SVGAGI. The DNA of the CDR3 is TGTGCCAGCAGTTACACCACAGGGGGTGGGGGTGAGACCCAGTACTTC. This encodes CASSYTTGGGGETQYF.

The V call is TRBV7-3, the J call TRBJ1-2; D remains unclear. From germline, CDR1 is SGHTA and CDR2 FQGTGA. V lost 1 base and J 4 bases, leaving 7 bases between the germline ends. The CDR3 sequence is 13 residues long. CDR3 in DNA: TGTGCCAGCAGCTTAATCTCAACCTATGGCTACACCTTC. Translation gives CASSLISTYGYTF. The full variable domain, its missing parts supplied by reference TRBV7-3 and TRBJ1-2, is GAGVSQTPSNKVTEKGKYVELRCDPISGHTALYWYRQSLGQGPEFLIYFQGTGAADDSGLPNDRFFAVRPEGSVSTLKIQRTERGDSAVYLCASSLISTYGYTFGSGTRLTVV.

This clonotype was counted between two and nine times. The chain employs TRBV7-8 and TRBJ2-6; D remains unclear. CDR1 is SGHVS, CDR2 FQNEAQ, per germline. CDR3 length equals 17 residues. Trimming removed 7 bases from V and 0 bases from J, with 16 bases in between. CDR3: CASTVWASASGANVLTF. DNA for the CDR3: TGTGCCAGCACCGTTTGGGCCTCCGCCTCTGGGGCCAACGTCCTGACTTTC.

V usage is TRBV5-1 and J usage is TRBJ2-5; D is perhaps TRBD2 (6 bases). This CDR3 region has 17 residues. The germline V gene encodes CDR1 SGHRS and CDR2 YFSETQ. The V end was cut by 0 bases, the J end by 5 bases, with 20 bases between. The CDR3 is CASSLELGTPKRETQYF. In DNA, the CDR3 is TGCGCCAGCAGCTTGGAGTTAGGGACTCCAAAGCGGGAGACCCAGTACTTC.

V usage is TRBV7-9 and J usage is TRBJ2-5; perhaps TRBD1 as D (6 bases). V shed 5 bases and J shed 5 bases, with 15 bases lying between them. The CDR3 runs 14 residues. The V gene's germline CDR1 is SEHNR and CDR2 FQNEAQ (reference sequence). CDR3 region: CASSPFQGFETQYF. CDR3 nucleotide sequence: TGTGCCAGCAGCCCTTTTCAGGGGTTCGAGACCCAGTACTTC. Full variable domain (remainder filled in from reference TRBV7-9 and TRBJ2-5): DTGVSQNPRHKITKRGQNVTFRCDPISEHNRLYWYRQTLGQGPEFLTYFQNEAQLEKSRLLSDRFSAERPKGSFSTLEIQRTEQGDSAMYLCASSPFQGFETQYFGPGTRLLVL.

This clonotype was recorded a few times. The DNA for the CDR3 is TGCAGCGTTGTCTGGGATCTCTCTGGAAACACCATATATTTT. Translated, it gives CSVVWDLSGNTIYF. The V call is TRBV29-1, the J call TRBJ1-3; D is unresolved. Germline CDR1 reads SQVTM; CDR2 reads ANQGSEA. CDR3 size: 14 residues. V gave up 4 bases and J gave up 0 bases, with 10 bases separating them.

This chain uses TRBV18 with TRBJ1-6; 9 bases match TRBD1. Germline V gene data show CDR1 as KGHSH and CDR2 as LQKENI. The CDR3 is 14 residues long. J gave up 10 bases and V 4 bases, and 5 bases lay outside the gene matches. This CDR3 reads CASSLDRGESPLHF. Written as DNA, the CDR3 is TGTGCCAGCTCACTGGACAGGGGAGAATCACCCCTCCACTTT.